One T cell receptor (beta chain) is described in this entry. Per the original methods: Scientists estimated how many nucleated cells there were by amplifying reference gene primers. Profiled with immunoSEQ multiplex PCR; TCRdb holds only in-frame clones, not every one. From that table come the V and J calls and clone size; the DNA was used to work out D and trimming. The table lists a few hundred thousand clones, 89% of them singletons. The data stem from a study of blood T cell repertoires in COVID-19. Across the whole study: Italy, Spain and the United States were the sources of the convalescent and acute COVID-19 samples. Nucleic acid was either cDNA or gDNA, and it came from T cells, B-cell-depleted T cells, or PBMCs.

This CDR3 has 12 amino acids. Germline loops: CDR1 SQVTM, CDR2 ANQGSEA. The V end lost 7 bases, the J end lost 6 bases, and 15 bases lay between the germline ends. This chain links TRBV29-1 with TRBJ1-1; D unresolved. The source of this sequence is a woman between 35 and 50 years old who had recovered from COVID-19. Sequenced input: peripheral blood. The DNA for the CDR3 is TGCAGCGCCTCCGGGGAAGGCCCTGAAGCTTTCTTT. It yields the protein CSASGEGPEAFF. Based on the CDR3 plus reference TRBV29-1 and TRBJ1-1, the full variable domain is SAVISQKPSRDICQRGTSLTIQCQVDSQVTMMFWYRQQPGQSLTLIATANQGSEATYESGFVIDKFPISRPNLTFSTLTVSNMSPEDSSIYLCSASGEGPEAFFGQGTRLTVV.